This TCR beta chain was sequenced for a study of OX40 agonist ivuxolimab in advanced cancers. Study overall: Patients with hepatocellular carcinoma, melanoma, renal cell or head and neck cancer made up the dose-escalation patients.

Study-level points and caveats: Some nonresponders additionally presented with little normalized T-cell clonal expansion.

In this sample, this clone turned up a few times. Its antigen is unknown. The data were produced by immunoSEQ multiplex PCR, yet TCRdb's version contains in-frame clones alone and is incomplete. The sample lists around 6,300 clones; approximately 80% were seen once. This clonotype originated in an adult with an advanced solid tumor such as melanoma, head and neck, liver or kidney cancer. Sequencing was performed on CD4+ or CD8+ T cells sorted from blood, taken in a trial of the OX40 agonist ivuxolimab.

CDR3 loop: CASSTTRLAGGTDTQYF. CDR3 DNA sequence: TGCGCCAGCAGCACTACTAGACTAGCGGGGGGAACAGATACGCAGTATTTT. This chain uses TRBV5-1 with TRBJ2-3; 13 bases are a match to TRBD2. The CDR3 is 17 residues long. Germline assignment: CDR1 SGHRS and CDR2 YFSETQ. The junction had 8 bases not matched to a gene; V was cut back by 4 bases and J by 3 bases. The full variable domain, rest sourced from reference TRBV5-1 and TRBJ2-3, is KAGVTQTPRYLIKTRGQQVTLSCSPISGHRSVSWYQQTPGQGLQFLFEYFSETQRNKGNFPGRFSGRQFSNSRSEMNVSTLELGDSALYLCASSTTRLAGGTDTQYFGPGTRLTVL.